The source of this T cell receptor beta chain is a study of OX40 agonist ivuxolimab in advanced cancers. The assay was immunoSEQ multiplex PCR, and TCRdb's table has in-frame clones only and misses some. The data hold approximately 25,000 clones, with 77% observed a single time. Germline values: CDR1 SGHTA, CDR2 FQGTGA. Trimming removed 4 bases at V and 6 bases at J, with 13 bases between. There are 14 residues in the CDR3. This TCR was recovered from an adult with an advanced solid tumor such as melanoma, head and neck, liver or kidney cancer. The sample in question was CD4+ or CD8+ T cells sorted from blood, obtained in a trial of the OX40 agonist ivuxolimab. The V call is TRBV7-3, the J call TRBJ2-4; maybe TRBD2 (5 bases). CDR3 in DNA: TGTGCCAGCAGCTCCAGCGGAACGGGAAACATTCAGTACTTC. Its protein product is CASSSSGTGNIQYF.